Presented here are 2 T cell receptor beta chains from one specimen sequenced in a study of blood T cell repertoires in COVID-19 (dated by TCRdb to between 2020 and 2021). The library came from the immunoSEQ multiplex PCR assay. The immuneACCESS repertoire file appears here via TCRdb, limited to in-frame rearrangements. These files lack a portion of the clones; in checked studies, under half of the deficit traces to unresolved V genes, and the cause of the others is not known. This sample holds about 98,000 clones; roughly 82% were observed only once. About a tenth of the sample rests with the top ten. Sequenced material: peripheral blood. The source of these receptors is a man between 65 and 85 years old with active or convalescent COVID-19.

The chain combines TRBV19 with TRBJ2-5, with D perhaps TRBD1 (6 bases). Trimming pared 2 bases from V and 5 bases from J, leaving 12 bases between. The CDR3 covers 14 residues. Germline CDR1 LNHDA, CDR2 SQIVND (reference sequence). The CDR3: CASSIQGQGETQYF. The DNA for the CDR3 is TGTGCCAGTAGTATACAGGGGCAAGGGGAGACCCAGTACTTC. Supplemented by reference TRBV19 and TRBJ2-5, the full variable domain reads DGGITQSPKYLFRKEGQNVTLSCEQNLNHDAMYWYRQDPGQGLRLIYYSQIVNDFQKGDIAEGYSVSREKKESFPLTVTSAQKNPTAFYLCASSIQGQGETQYFGPGTRLLVL.

This clone was observed a handful of times. The chain joins TRBV18 to TRBJ1-2, with a weak D call TRBD1 (6 bases). The CDR3 length is 14 residues. V dropped 3 bases and J dropped 5 bases, with 13 bases sitting between them. CDR1 and CDR2 from the germline V gene are KGHSH and LQKENI. The CDR3 is CASSPPGQLYGYTF. The CDR3 DNA reads TGTGCCAGCTCACCGCCTGGACAGCTTTATGGCTACACCTTC.